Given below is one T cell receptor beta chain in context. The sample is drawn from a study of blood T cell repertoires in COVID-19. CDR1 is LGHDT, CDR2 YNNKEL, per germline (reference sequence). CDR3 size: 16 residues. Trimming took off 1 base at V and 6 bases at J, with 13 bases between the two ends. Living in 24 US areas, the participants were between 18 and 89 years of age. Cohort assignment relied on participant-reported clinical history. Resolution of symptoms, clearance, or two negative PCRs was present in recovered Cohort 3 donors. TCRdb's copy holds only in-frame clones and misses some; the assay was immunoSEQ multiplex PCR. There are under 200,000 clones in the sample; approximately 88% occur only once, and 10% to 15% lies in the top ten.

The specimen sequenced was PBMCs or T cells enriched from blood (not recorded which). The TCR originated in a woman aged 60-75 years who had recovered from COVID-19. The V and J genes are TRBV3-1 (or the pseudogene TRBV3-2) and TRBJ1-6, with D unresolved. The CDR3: CASSQGGGERNSPLHF. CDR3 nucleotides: TGTGCCAGCAGCCAAGGGGGTGGGGAGCGTAATTCACCCCTCCACTTT.